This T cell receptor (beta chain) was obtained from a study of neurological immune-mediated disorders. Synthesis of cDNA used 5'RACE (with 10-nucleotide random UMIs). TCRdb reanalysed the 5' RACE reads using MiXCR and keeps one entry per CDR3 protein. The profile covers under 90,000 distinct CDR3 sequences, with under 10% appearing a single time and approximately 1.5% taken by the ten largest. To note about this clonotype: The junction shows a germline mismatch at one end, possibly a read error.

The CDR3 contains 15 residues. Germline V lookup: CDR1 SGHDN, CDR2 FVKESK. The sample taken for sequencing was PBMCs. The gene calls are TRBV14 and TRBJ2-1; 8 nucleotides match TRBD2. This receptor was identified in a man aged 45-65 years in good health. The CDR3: CVSSHGRAIYNEQSF. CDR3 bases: TGTGTCAGCAGCCACGGGAGGGCCATTTACAATGAGCAGTCCTTC.